This T cell receptor beta chain was identified in a study of tumor-infiltrating lymphocytes in primary liver carcinoma. Germline CDR1 and CDR2: SQVTM and ANQGSEA. The CDR3 consists of 15 residues. Study-level points and caveats: Tumor tissue displayed a significantly greater top-250-clone fraction than blood (p = 0.039).

The researchers obtained blood RNA from unsorted whole blood and also extracted germline DNA. The template, roughly 0.45 ug total RNA, yielded TCR beta cDNA made with a constant-region primer. Three nested multiplex PCR rounds of slightly modified ARM-PCR generated TCR beta libraries. Forward primers for TRBV1-TRBV30 and a C-beta reverse primer served the first two PCR rounds, at roughly 10 cycles each. TCRdb re-called the multiplex PCR reads with MiXCR, one entry per CDR3 protein. Of over 250,000 distinct CDR3 sequences in the sample, nearly 60% were seen once. Turning to this clonotype: Its antigen remains unidentified. A clone one base away is much larger, so this may be a read error.

This TCR derives from a woman in her thirties with primary liver carcinoma and hepatitis B virus infection. The chain is built from TRBV29-1 and TRBJ2-2; the match to TRBD2 covers 9 bases. The sequenced sample was peripheral blood. The CDR3 protein is CSIEVAGALTGELFF. CDR3 DNA: TGCAGCATTGAAGTAGCGGGAGCCCTCACCGGGGAGCTGTTTTTT.